This T cell receptor beta chain was found in a study of vaccination effects on CD4 cells after COVID-19. The overall study: Each of a few convalescent patients underwent sampling at an early and a late point after vaccination. Following the second dose by a median of 72 days, the post-vaccine samples were obtained.

For this clone: Its antigen is unknown.

With roughly 9 days of culture completed, CD4+ T cells were isolated. PCR confirmed that the person was infected with SARS-CoV-2 between March and December 2020. All study participants received two doses of BNT162b2 or mRNA-1273 vaccine. The protocol was immunoSEQ multiplex PCR, while the TCRdb copy is restricted to in-frame clones and leaves out a portion. In the table there are 40,000 to 45,000 clones, around 80% of which are singletons. The study's findings and limits: Clones arising from infection and from vaccination showed marked clonal contraction late after vaccination. The post-vaccine spike-reactive clones of convalescents showed a predominance of new vaccine-induced clones.

The clonotype was recovered from a human donor who had a prior SARS-CoV-2 infection. Sequenced here: CD4+ T cells from PBMCs cultured without peptide, sampled after COVID-19 vaccination.

The CDR3 region is CATSDARGTYEQYF. The CDR3 DNA is TGTGCCACCAGTGATGCACGGGGGACCTACGAGCAGTACTTC. This chain connects TRBV24-1 to TRBJ2-7, with D perhaps matching TRBD2 (6 bases). This CDR3 is 14 amino acids long. Germline V CDR1 and CDR2: KGHDR, SFDVKD. V was cut by 3 bases and J by 2 bases, with 10 bases left in between.